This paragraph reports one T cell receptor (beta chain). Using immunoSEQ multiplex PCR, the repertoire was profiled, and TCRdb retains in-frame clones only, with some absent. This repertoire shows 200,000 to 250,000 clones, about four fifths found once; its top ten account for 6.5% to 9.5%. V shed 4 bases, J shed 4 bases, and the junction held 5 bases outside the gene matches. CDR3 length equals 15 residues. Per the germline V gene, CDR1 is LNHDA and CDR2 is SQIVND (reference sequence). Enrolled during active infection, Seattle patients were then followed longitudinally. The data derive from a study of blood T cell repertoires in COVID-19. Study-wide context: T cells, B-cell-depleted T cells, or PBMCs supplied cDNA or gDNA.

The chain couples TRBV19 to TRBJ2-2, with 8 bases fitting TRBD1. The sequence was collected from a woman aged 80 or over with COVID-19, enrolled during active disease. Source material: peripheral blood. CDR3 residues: CASSTMDRATGELFF. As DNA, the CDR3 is TGTGCCAGTAGTACGATGGACAGGGCCACCGGGGAGCTGTTTTTT.